The 6 T cell receptor beta chains presented below share a single source sample, sequenced in a study of T cell responses to AZD1222 COVID-19 vaccine. Profiling relied on immunoSEQ multiplex PCR, and the TCRdb table lists in-frame clones only, not all of them. The sample has tens of thousands of clones; over 85% are singletons. The specimen comprised peripheral blood, sampled on day 0 of AZD1222 vaccination. The receptors originated from an adult in good health.

This chain uses TRBV3-1 (or the pseudogene TRBV3-2) with TRBJ1-2; D unresolved. Trimming removed 4 bases from V and 0 bases from J, with 9 bases in between. The germline gives CDR1 LGHDT, CDR2 YNNKEL (reference sequence). This CDR3 spans 14 amino acids. The CDR3 reads CASSLKTTNYGYTF. CDR3 coding DNA: TGTGCCAGCAGCCTTAAGACAACTAACTATGGCTACACCTTC.

The chain is built from TRBV5-1 and TRBJ1-3; unclear D gene. The CDR3 sequence is 14 residues long. V was trimmed by 0 bases and J by 1 base, leaving 5 bases between them. From germline, CDR1 is SGHRS and CDR2 YFSETQ. The CDR3 reads CASSLGASGNTIYF. DNA for the CDR3: TGCGCCAGCAGCTTGGGAGCTTCTGGAAACACCATATATTTT.

The chain carries TRBV7-2 and TRBJ2-5; no definite D call. Germline V CDR1 and CDR2: SGHTA, FQGNSA. V was trimmed by 3 bases and J by 5 bases, leaving 10 bases between them. The CDR3 is made up of 13 amino acids. CDR3 amino acids: CASSFYMEETQYF. The DNA for the CDR3 is TGTGCCAGCAGCTTCTATATGGAGGAGACCCAGTACTTC. The full variable domain, completed using reference TRBV7-2 and TRBJ2-5, is GAGVSQSPSNKVTEKGKDVELRCDPISGHTALYWYRQSLGQGLEFLIYFQGNSAPDKSGLPSDRFSAERTGGSVSTLTIQRTQQEDSAVYLCASSFYMEETQYFGPGTRLLVL.

J is TRBJ1-2 and V is TRBV19; 8 bases fit TRBD1. V was pared by 7 bases and J by 4 bases, with 8 bases of the junction left unmatched. The germline V gene has CDR1 LNHDA and CDR2 SQIVND (reference sequence). There are 14 residues in the CDR3. The CDR3 sequence: CASTPGGVTYGYTF. The CDR3 region has the DNA TGTGCCAGTACCCCAGGGGGCGTCACCTATGGCTACACCTTC.

CDR3 sequence reads: CASSPGWGDEQFF. The CDR3 DNA sequence: TGTGCCAGCTCACCGGGGTGGGGCGATGAGCAGTTCTTC. The V gene is TRBV18, the J gene TRBJ2-1, with D possibly TRBD1 on 5 matching bases. Trimming stripped 3 bases from V and 8 bases from J, with 11 bases between. The CDR3 loop spans 13 amino acids. Germline loops: CDR1 KGHSH, CDR2 LQKENI.

This chain links TRBV9 with TRBJ1-1, with a tentative D call TRBD1 (5 bases). V was shortened by 1 base and J by 5 bases, with 15 bases between the two germline ends. There are 15 residues in the CDR3. Germline CDR1 is SGDLS and CDR2 is YYNGEE. CDR3 protein: CASSVHSGAGTEAFF. CDR3 nucleotides: TGTGCCAGCAGCGTACACTCCGGGGCCGGGACTGAAGCTTTCTTT.